A selection of T cell receptor beta chains follows, all from one sample in a study of Ad26.COV2.S vaccination and SARS-CoV-2 variants. Profiling relied on immunoSEQ multiplex PCR, and the TCRdb table lists in-frame clones only, not all of them. The table has 300,000 to 400,000 clones, 87% seen once. Sequenced material: peripheral blood, taken in a trial of Ad26.COV2.S vaccine versus placebo. The receptor source for this set is a person aged 18-60 years who received the Ad26.COV2.S COVID-19 vaccine or a placebo. CDR3s include the opening cysteine and the closing phenylalanine or tryptophan. The D gene is left open where the match is weak. Not every row has a clone size; where given, it reads once, few, many or a size class.

-	TRBJ2-4	15	TRBV30	TRBD2	CAWSHPGGGLNIQYF	TGTGCCTGGAGTCATCCGGGCGGGGGGTTAAACATTCAGTACTTC
once	TRBJ1-1	14	TRBV11-2	-	CASSTMRSTSEAFF	TGTGCCAGCAGCACAATGAGGTCGACTTCTGAAGCTTTCTTT
-	TRBJ1-4	15	TRBV27	-	CASSFQGPTNEKLFF	TGTGCCAGCAGTTTTCAGGGCCCAACTAATGAAAAACTGTTTTTT
-	TRBJ1-1	17	TRBV7-2	-	CASSLFAGGAQGTEAFF	TGTGCCAGCAGCTTATTTGCCGGCGGGGCGCAGGGCACTGAAGCTTTCTTT
-	TRBJ1-5	15	TRBV6-2/TRBV6-3	-	CASSYPYKDNQPQHF	TGTGCCAGCAGTTACCCATATAAGGACAATCAGCCCCAGCATTTT
many	TRBJ2-6	16	TRBV4-2	-	CASSQDRLSGANVLTF	TGTGCCAGCAGCCAAGATAGGCTTTCTGGGGCCAACGTCCTGACTTTC
-	TRBJ2-1	17	TRBV4-2	TRBD1	CASSQGDSLFSYNEQFF	TGTGCCAGCAGCCAAGGGGACAGCTTATTCTCCTACAATGAGCAGTTCTTC
-	TRBJ1-2	15	TRBV15	-	CATSRGGASHNGYTF	TGTGCCACCAGCAGAGGTGGGGCCTCCCATAATGGCTACACCTTC
-	TRBJ1-3	14	TRBV4-2	TRBD1	CASSRDRAENTIYF	TGTGCCAGCAGCCGGGACAGGGCTGAAAACACCATATATTTT
-	TRBJ2-1	16	TRBV6-5	TRBD2	CASSYSIRLAGHEQFF	TGTGCCAGCAGTTACTCGATTAGGCTAGCGGGGCATGAGCAGTTCTTC
-	TRBJ2-2	14	TRBV10-3	TRBD2	CAIGPAGGTGELFF	TGTGCCATCGGGCCAGCGGGGGGGACCGGGGAGCTGTTTTTT
-	TRBJ1-1	13	TRBV6-6	-	CASSRQENTEAFF	TGTGCCAGCAGTAGACAGGAGAACACTGAAGCTTTCTTT
-	TRBJ1-1	14	TRBV19	-	CASSIVSMNTEAFF	TGTGCCAGTAGTATCGTCAGTATGAACACTGAAGCTTTCTTT
-	TRBJ1-1	13	TRBV30	TRBD1	CAWGGQGNPEAFF	TGTGCCTGGGGGGGACAGGGGAACCCTGAAGCTTTCTTT
-	TRBJ2-2	15	TRBV15	-	CATSRVGQNTGELFF	TGTGCCACCAGCAGAGTAGGACAGAACACCGGGGAGCTGTTTTTT
-	TRBJ2-1	11	TRBV30	-	CAWSVRPEQFF	TGTGCCTGGAGTGTACGCCCCGAGCAGTTCTTC
-	TRBJ2-3	19	TRBV5-6	TRBD2	CASSLATSGGWRNTDTQYF	TGTGCCAGCAGCTTGGCTACTAGCGGGGGGTGGAGGAACACAGATACGCAGTATTTT
-	TRBJ2-7	15	TRBV6-5	TRBD1	CASRTWTGYVHEQYF	TGTGCCAGCAGGACATGGACAGGGTACGTCCACGAGCAGTACTTC
-	TRBJ2-3	13	TRBV27	-	CASSLPGLDTQYF	TGTGCCAGCAGTTTACCGGGGCTCGATACGCAGTATTTT
once	TRBJ1-4	16	TRBV7-2	-	CASSSPDLPAGEKLFF	TGTGCCAGCAGCTCCCCGGACCTACCGGCGGGTGAAAAACTGTTTTTT
few	TRBJ2-7	13	TRBV7-2	-	CASSFRQGHEQYF	TGTGCCAGCAGCTTCCGGCAGGGACACGAGCAGTACTTC
-	TRBJ2-2	16	TRBV6-4	TRBD2	CASSELAGGNTGELFF	TGTGCCAGCAGTGAACTAGCGGGGGGGAACACCGGGGAGCTGTTTTTT
once	TRBJ2-7	14	TRBV4-2	-	CASSPGLFSYEQYF	TGTGCCAGCAGCCCGGGACTCTTTTCCTACGAGCAGTACTTC
-	TRBJ1-2	16	TRBV2	-	CASGYPLGSSNYGYTF	TGTGCCAGCGGTTATCCCCTAGGGAGCTCTAACTATGGCTACACCTTC
-	TRBJ2-7	14	TRBV11-2	-	CASSLDGTQYEQYF	TGTGCCAGCAGCTTAGACGGAACTCAATACGAGCAGTACTTC
-	TRBJ1-2	14	TRBV6-5	TRBD1	CASSYTRGLNGYTF	TGTGCCAGCAGTTACACCAGGGGGCTGAATGGCTACACCTTC
-	TRBJ1-2	15	TRBV19	-	CASSIYERGNYGYTF	TGTGCCAGTAGTATATATGAGAGGGGGAACTATGGCTACACCTTC
-	TRBJ2-1	12	TRBV5-1	TRBD2	CASSLAGTREFF	TGCGCCAGCAGCTTGGCCGGGACTAGAGAGTTCTTC
-	TRBJ1-1	14	TRBV9	-	CASSVGGVSHEAFF	TGTGCCAGCAGCGTAGGCGGGGTTAGCCATGAAGCTTTCTTT
once	TRBJ2-3	15	TRBV12-5	-	CASGLTTKGTDTQYF	TGTGCTAGTGGTTTGACGACTAAAGGCACAGATACGCAGTATTTT
-	TRBJ2-1	16	TRBV4-1	TRBD2	CASSHGGGGNYNEQFF	TGCGCCAGCAGCCATGGCGGGGGGGGGAACTACAATGAGCAGTTCTTC
-	TRBJ2-3	12	TRBV2	-	CASSAGVDTQYF	TGTGCCAGCAGTGCCGGGGTAGATACGCAGTATTTT
-	TRBJ1-5	14	TRBV27	-	CASSFQGSNQPQHF	TGTGCCAGCAGTTTTCAGGGGAGCAATCAGCCCCAGCATTTT
-	TRBJ1-2	12	TRBV3-1/TRBV3-2	-	CASRDTPGGYTF	TGTGCCAGCAGAGATACGCCCGGTGGCTACACCTTC
-	TRBJ2-7	14	TRBV5-4	-	CASSLEVNSYEQYF	TGTGCCAGCAGCTTGGAGGTGAACTCCTACGAGCAGTACTTC
few	TRBJ2-7	15	TRBV10-3	-	CAISRVGQRVSEQYF	TGTGCCATCAGTCGAGTGGGACAACGAGTCTCCGAGCAGTACTTC
few	TRBJ2-2	16	TRBV27	TRBD2	CASSLSLAGDTGELFF	TGTGCCAGCAGTTTAAGTCTAGCGGGGGACACCGGGGAGCTGTTTTTT
-	TRBJ1-1	16	TRBV5-1	-	CASSLGSTGTYTEAFF	TGCGCCAGCAGCTTGGGTAGTACAGGGACCTACACTGAAGCTTTCTTT
-	TRBJ2-7	13	TRBV7-9	-	CASSSSWGDEQYF	TGTGCCAGCAGTAGCTCTTGGGGGGACGAGCAGTACTTC
-	TRBJ1-2	18	TRBV3-1/TRBV3-2	TRBD1	CASSQVPTSGGMRDGYTF	TGTGCCAGCAGCCAAGTTCCAACTTCAGGGGGTATGAGGGATGGCTACACCTTC
-	TRBJ2-1	16	TRBV5-1	TRBD1	CASSLVGTGRDNEQFF	TGCGCCAGCAGCTTGGTTGGGACAGGGAGGGACAATGAGCAGTTCTTC
-	TRBJ2-2	15	TRBV5-8	TRBD2	CASSIAGGASGELFF	TGTGCCAGCAGCATAGCGGGGGGAGCGTCCGGGGAGCTGTTTTTT
-	TRBJ1-2	17	TRBV7-2	-	CASSLTGGRVVGYGYTF	TGTGCCAGCAGCTTAACGGGGGGACGGGTAGTGGGCTATGGCTACACCTTC
-	TRBJ1-2	15	TRBV29-1	TRBD1	CSVVVLGQREYGYTF	TGCAGCGTTGTTGTGCTGGGACAGCGCGAGTATGGCTACACCTTC
-	TRBJ2-7	16	TRBV2	TRBD2	CASSGVGQRGSYEQYF	TGTGCCAGCAGTGGGGTTGGCCAGCGGGGCTCCTACGAGCAGTACTTC
-	TRBJ1-3	15	TRBV7-2	-	CASSLAAGARNTIYF	TGTGCCAGCAGCTTAGCGGCGGGGGCCAGAAACACCATATATTTT
-	TRBJ1-1	14	TRBV5-1	TRBD1	CASSSQGRGTEAFF	TGCGCCAGCAGTTCACAGGGGCGAGGCACTGAAGCTTTCTTT
-	TRBJ1-3	16	TRBV6-1	-	CASSEGQPHSGNTIYF	TGTGCCAGCAGTGAAGGTCAGCCCCACTCTGGAAACACCATATATTTT
-	TRBJ2-5	18	TRBV19	-	CASSISRQPNSYQETQYF	TGTGCCAGTAGTATCTCCAGACAGCCGAATTCGTACCAAGAGACCCAGTACTTC
-	TRBJ2-1	14	TRBV6-4	TRBD1	CASSVRTGTNEQFF	TGTGCCAGCAGCGTTAGGACAGGCACCAATGAGCAGTTCTTC
-	TRBJ1-2	17	TRBV14	TRBD1	CASSQPAGTGFGSGYTF	TGTGCCAGCAGCCAACCGGCCGGGACAGGGTTCGGGAGTGGCTACACCTTC
-	TRBJ1-4	18	TRBV7-9	TRBD1	CASSDLPAQGVRGEKLFF	TGTGCCAGCAGCGACCTCCCTGCACAGGGGGTACGGGGCGAAAAACTGTTTTTT
-	TRBJ2-1	17	TRBV27	-	CASSLEAEPGYYNEQFF	TGTGCCAGCAGTTTAGAGGCAGAGCCTGGATACTACAATGAGCAGTTCTTC
few	TRBJ1-4	12	TRBV27	TRBD1	CASRTGSEKLFF	TGTGCCAGCAGGACAGGGAGTGAAAAACTGTTTTTT
-	TRBJ1-1	13	TRBV12-3/TRBV12-4	-	CASSLRGWSEAFF	TGTGCCAGCAGTTTACGGGGGTGGAGTGAAGCTTTCTTT
-	TRBJ2-7	14	TRBV19	TRBD1	CASSPGQGPYEQYF	TGTGCCAGTAGCCCGGGACAGGGCCCCTACGAGCAGTACTTC
-	TRBJ1-2	14	TRBV7-2	-	CASSLANVPRGYTF	TGTGCCAGCAGCTTAGCCAATGTCCCGAGAGGCTACACCTTC
-	TRBJ1-1	11	TRBV30	-	CAWSEVTEAFF	TGTGCCTGGAGTGAAGTTACTGAAGCTTTCTTT
-	TRBJ2-7	16	TRBV7-9	TRBD1	CASSQARGQGSYEQYF	TGTGCCAGCAGCCAGGCCCGGGGACAGGGCTCCTACGAGCAGTACTTC
few	TRBJ1-5	12	TRBV12-3/TRBV12-4	-	CASSLARQPQHF	TGTGCCAGCAGTTTGGCGCGGCAGCCCCAGCATTTT